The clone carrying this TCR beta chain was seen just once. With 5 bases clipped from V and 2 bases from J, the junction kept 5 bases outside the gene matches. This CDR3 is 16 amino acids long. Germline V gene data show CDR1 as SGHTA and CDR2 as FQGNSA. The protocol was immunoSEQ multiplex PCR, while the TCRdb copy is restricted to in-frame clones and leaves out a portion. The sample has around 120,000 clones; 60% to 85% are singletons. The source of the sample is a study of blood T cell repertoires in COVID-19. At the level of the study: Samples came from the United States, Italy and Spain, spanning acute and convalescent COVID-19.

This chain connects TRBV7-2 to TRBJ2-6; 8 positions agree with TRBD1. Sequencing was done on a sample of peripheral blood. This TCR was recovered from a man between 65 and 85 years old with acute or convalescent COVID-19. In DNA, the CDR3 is TGTGCCAGCAGCCCCACGACAGGGGCTGGGGCCAACGTCCTGACTTTC. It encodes CASSPTTGAGANVLTF.